These 21 T cell receptor beta chains share one sample of origin, sequenced in a study of T-cell reconstitution after alpha-beta-depleted transplantation in children. The authors prepared the TCRbeta library with unique molecular identifiers. TCRdb re-analysed the PCR reads in MiXCR, keeping a single row per CDR3 protein. The sample consists of 120,000 to 150,000 distinct CDR3 sequences, about 9% of them appearing once. The specimen was PBMCs, mostly from graft donor cells, collected 180 days after TCRalphabeta/CD19-depleted stem cell transplant. These receptors came from a female patient aged 2-9 years who had a stem cell transplant for congenital amegakaryocytic thrombocytopenia, so the T cells may come from the graft donor.

The chain combines TRBV7-7 with TRBJ2-7, with 7 bases identical to TRBD1. There are 14 residues in the CDR3. The germline V gene encodes CDR1 SSHAT and CDR2 FNYEAQ (reference sequence). With 1 base clipped from V and 11 bases from J, the junction kept 11 bases outside the gene matches. CDR3 coding DNA: TGTGCCAGCAGCTTAGACCCCTGGGACAGTCGGAAGTACTTC. This sequence encodes CASSLDPWDSRKYF.

This clonotype was counted between two and nine times. This sequence joins TRBV5-1 and TRBJ2-3, with 13 bases fitting TRBD2. V lost 0 bases, J lost 2 bases, and 3 bases stayed unmatched. The CDR3 length is 17 residues. From germline, CDR1 is SGHRS and CDR2 YFSETQ. The CDR3 bases are TGCGCCAGCAGCTTGGCGGGACTAGCGGGACCCACAGATACGCAGTATTTT. Its protein product is CASSLAGLAGPTDTQYF.

A few counts support this clonotype. The chain recombines TRBV5-1 with TRBJ1-6, with D tentatively TRBD1 (6 bases). V lost 0 bases and J 6 bases, leaving 13 bases between the germline ends. CDR3 length equals 16 residues. CDR1 is SGHRS and CDR2 is YFSETQ in the germline V gene. The CDR3: CASSLGGNRVNSPLHF. In nucleotides, the CDR3 is TGCGCCAGCAGCTTGGGCGGTAACAGGGTTAATTCACCCCTCCACTTT.

There are many counts of this clonotype. V gene TRBV20-1 combines with J gene TRBJ2-5; 7 bases match TRBD2. Germline CDR1 and CDR2: DFQATT and SNEGSKA (reference sequence). V trimming: 5 bases; J trimming: 1 base; junction bases outside the gene matches: 10. CDR3 length equals 15 residues. CDR3 residues: CSAVMAPGGQETQYF. CDR3 nucleotide sequence: TGCAGTGCTGTCATGGCTCCGGGAGGCCAAGAGACCCAGTACTTC.

This clonotype came up many times. J is TRBJ2-3 and V is TRBV27; 7 nucleotides align to TRBD2. CDR3 size: 16 residues. V gave up 2 bases and J gave up 3 bases; unmatched junction bases: 8. The germline V gene has CDR1 MNHEY and CDR2 SMNVEV (reference sequence). The CDR3: CASSLGTRGGTDTQYF. CDR3 DNA sequence: TGTGCCAGCAGTTTAGGCACGAGGGGAGGGACAGATACGCAGTATTTT.

This clonotype appeared many times. V usage is TRBV5-1 and J usage is TRBJ2-3, with TRBD2 identical over 7 bases. This CDR3 region has 17 residues. Trimming removed 2 bases from V and 3 bases from J; junction bases left unmatched: 12. CDR1 is SGHRS and CDR2 is YFSETQ in the germline V gene. The CDR3 spells CASSFAQTSKGTDTQYF. DNA for the CDR3: TGCGCCAGCAGCTTCGCCCAGACTAGCAAGGGGACAGATACGCAGTATTTT. Drawing the rest from reference TRBV5-1 and TRBJ2-3, the complete variable domain is KAGVTQTPRYLIKTRGQQVTLSCSPISGHRSVSWYQQTPGQGLQFLFEYFSETQRNKGNFPGRFSGRQFSNSRSEMNVSTLELGDSALYLCASSFAQTSKGTDTQYFGPGTRLTVL.

J is TRBJ2-5 and V is TRBV19; 9 bases are a match to TRBD1. CDR3 length equals 14 residues. V shed 4 bases and J 6 bases; nucleotides not matched to a gene: 6. The V gene's germline CDR1 is LNHDA and CDR2 SQIVND (reference sequence). CDR3 sequence reads: CASSTGTGRKTQYF. In nucleotides, the CDR3 is TGTGCCAGTAGTACCGGGACAGGGCGGAAGACCCAGTACTTC.

This clonotype has ten or more counts. V usage is TRBV4-3 and J usage is TRBJ1-2; D gene unclear. This CDR3 has 16 amino acids. Per the germline V gene, CDR1 is LGHNA and CDR2 is YSLEER. Deletions cut 0 bases from V and 4 bases from J, with 15 bases between. The CDR3 DNA follows: TGCGCCAGCAGCCAAGATTTTGGAGGGTCGGGCTATGGCTACACCTTC. Translated, it gives CASSQDFGGSGYGYTF.

This clonotype appeared many times. The chain uses TRBV27 and TRBJ1-6; maybe TRBD1 (6 bases). Trimming took 6 bases from V and 3 from J, leaving 18 bases between them. CDR3 length: 17 amino acids. CDR1 is MNHEY and CDR2 is SMNVEV in the germline V gene (reference sequence). CDR3 loop: CASRPWGGLDYNSPLHF. The CDR3 nucleotides read TGTGCCAGCAGACCATGGGGGGGGCTCGACTATAATTCACCCCTCCACTTT.

The sample holds many counts of this clonotype. This sequence joins TRBV5-1 and TRBJ1-1; 9 positions match TRBD1. CDR1 and CDR2 from the germline V gene are SGHRS and YFSETQ. The CDR3 loop spans 14 amino acids. V lost 7 bases to trimming and J lost 6 bases; unmatched junction nucleotides: 10. The CDR3 DNA follows: TGCGCCAGCTGCCCCCCGGACAGGGGCTCTGAAGCTTTCTTT. It translates to CASCPPDRGSEAFF. Full variable domain (rest looked up from reference TRBV5-1 and TRBJ1-1): KAGVTQTPRYLIKTRGQQVTLSCSPISGHRSVSWYQQTPGQGLQFLFEYFSETQRNKGNFPGRFSGRQFSNSRSEMNVSTLELGDSALYLCASCPPDRGSEAFFGQGTRLTVV.

This clonotype was counted only a few times. This chain connects TRBV2 to TRBJ2-7; D tentatively fits TRBD1 or TRBD2 (6 bases each). This CDR3 spans 17 amino acids. Trimming removed 3 bases from V and 2 bases from J, with 20 bases in between. Looked up from germline, CDR1 is SNHLY and CDR2 is FYNNEI. CDR3 loop: CASSDQWPGGAPYEQYF. The CDR3 nucleotides are TGTGCCAGCAGTGATCAATGGCCCGGGGGCGCCCCCTACGAGCAGTACTTC.

The sample holds many counts of this clonotype. The gene calls are TRBV14 and TRBJ2-2; 10 nucleotides line up with TRBD2. The CDR3 runs to 17 residues. V dropped 0 bases and J dropped 6; count of bases not matched to a gene: 7. In germline, CDR1 is SGHDN, CDR2 FVKESK. The CDR3 DNA follows: TGTGCCAGCAGCCAAGAATTGGGGCTAGCGGGAGCCGGGGAGCTGTTTTTT. The encoded protein is CASSQELGLAGAGELFF.

This clonotype was recorded at least ten times. The chain has TRBV12-3 or TRBV12-4 and TRBJ2-3; 7 bases agree with TRBD1. This CDR3 has 13 residues. V lost 6 bases and J lost 5; bases outside the gene matches: 5. CDR3 coding DNA: TGTGCCAGCAGACCAACAGGGGTAGATACGCAGTATTTT. Protein: CASRPTGVDTQYF.

This clonotype was seen repeatedly, ten times or more. The chain employs TRBV24-1 and TRBJ2-5; weak D call: TRBD1 (5 bases). With 5 bases removed from V and 1 base from J, the gap between germline ends came to 13 bases. The CDR3 covers 15 residues. Looked up from germline, CDR1 is KGHDR and CDR2 is SFDVKD. The CDR3 DNA reads as TGTGCCACCAGTGTTCGAGTTACAGGCCAAGAGACCCAGTACTTC. Translated: CATSVRVTGQETQYF.

This clonotype was observed many times. This sequence joins TRBV20-1 and TRBJ2-7; D ambiguous. Trimming took 3 bases from V and 1 from J, leaving 10 bases between them. Germline-derived CDR1 and CDR2 are DFQATT and SNEGSKA (reference sequence). This CDR3 is built from 13 residues. The CDR3 region has the DNA TGCAGTGCTAGTTATGAGTTTTCCTACGAGCAGTACTTC. Amino acid sequence: CSASYEFSYEQYF.

This clonotype showed up just a few times. The chain is built from TRBV18 and TRBJ2-3; D unclear. In germline, CDR1 is KGHSH, CDR2 LQKENI. CDR3 length: 16 residues. V was cut by 6 bases and J by 3 bases, with 19 bases left in between. CDR3 protein: CASSGALPGSTDTQYF. The CDR3 DNA reads TGTGCCAGCTCGGGTGCGCTTCCTGGAAGTACAGATACGCAGTATTTT.

This clonotype turned up a few times. J is TRBJ2-1 and V is TRBV5-1; D possibly uses TRBD1 or TRBD2 (5 bases each). Trimming removed 4 bases at V and 10 bases at J, with 24 bases between. CDR3 length: 16 amino acids. Per germline, CDR1 SGHRS and CDR2 YFSETQ. The CDR3, as DNA: TGCGCCAGCAGCCCTGAGGGAGTGTGGGTTTCAGGGGAGCAGTTCTTC. It is translated as CASSPEGVWVSGEQFF.

This clonotype was seen a handful of times. The V gene is TRBV10-3, the J gene TRBJ2-7, with a tentative D call TRBD1 (5 bases). The germline gives CDR1 ENHRY, CDR2 SYGVKD. The V end lost 6 bases, the J end lost 2 bases, and 14 bases lay between the germline ends. This CDR3 spans 14 amino acids. CDR3 sequence reads: CAIRGQGTPYEQYF. The DNA of the CDR3 is TGTGCCATCAGGGGCCAGGGTACACCCTACGAGCAGTACTTC.

Only a few counts were recorded for this clonotype. V gene TRBV20-1 combines with J gene TRBJ2-1, with 10 bases identical to TRBD2. Germline V gene lookup returns CDR1 DFQATT and CDR2 SNEGSKA (reference sequence). Trimming cost V 5 bases and J 4 bases; bases outside gene matches: 5. The CDR3 extends over 14 amino acids. CDR3 loop: CSAVRTSGYNEQFF. In DNA form, the CDR3 reads TGCAGTGCTGTTCGGACTAGCGGATACAATGAGCAGTTCTTC.

This clonotype was seen repeatedly, ten times or more. The rearrangement uses TRBV12-3 or TRBV12-4 and TRBJ2-4; unclear D gene. CDR3 length: 14 residues. Trimming removed 8 bases at V and 8 bases at J, with 19 bases between. The CDR3: CASGKRGFGDIQYF. DNA for the CDR3: TGTGCCAGCGGCAAGCGCGGCTTTGGGGACATTCAGTACTTC.

This clonotype was found many times. The CDR3 sequence: CSAQGALPEAFF. For the CDR3, the DNA is TGCAGTGCTCAGGGTGCCCTACCGGAGGCTTTCTTT. The chain joins TRBV20-1 to TRBJ1-1, with TRBD1 as a possible D gene (5 bases). CDR1 DFQATT and CDR2 SNEGSKA come from the germline V gene (reference sequence). The CDR3 has 12 amino acids. Trimming stripped 5 bases from V and 11 bases from J, with 18 bases between.